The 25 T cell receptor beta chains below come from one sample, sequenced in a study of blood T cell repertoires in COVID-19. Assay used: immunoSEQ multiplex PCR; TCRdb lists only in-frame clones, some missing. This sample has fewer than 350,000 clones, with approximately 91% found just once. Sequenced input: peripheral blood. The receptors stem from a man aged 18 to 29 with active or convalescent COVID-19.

CDR3 loop: CASSSRQGARNTIYF. The CDR3 DNA is TGTGCCAGCAGCTCACGACAGGGGGCCAGAAACACCATATATTTT. The rearrangement uses TRBV9 and TRBJ1-3; 10 nucleotides line up with TRBD1. The CDR3 sequence is 15 residues long. V lost 4 bases, J lost 5 bases, and 6 bases stayed unmatched. In germline, CDR1 is SGDLS, CDR2 YYNGEE. The whole variable domain, remainder taken from reference TRBV9 and TRBJ1-3, is DSGVTQTPKHLITATGQRVTLRCSPRSGDLSVYWYQQSLDQGLQFLIQYYNGEERAKGNILERFSAQQFPDLHSELNLSSLELGDSALYFCASSSRQGARNTIYFGEGSWLTVV.

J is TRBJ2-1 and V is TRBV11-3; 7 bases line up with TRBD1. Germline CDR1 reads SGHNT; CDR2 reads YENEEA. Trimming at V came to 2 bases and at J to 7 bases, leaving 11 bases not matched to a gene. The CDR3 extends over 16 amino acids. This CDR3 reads CASSLKVGQVYNEQFF. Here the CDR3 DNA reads TGTGCCAGCAGCTTAAAGGTTGGACAGGTTTATAATGAGCAGTTCTTC.

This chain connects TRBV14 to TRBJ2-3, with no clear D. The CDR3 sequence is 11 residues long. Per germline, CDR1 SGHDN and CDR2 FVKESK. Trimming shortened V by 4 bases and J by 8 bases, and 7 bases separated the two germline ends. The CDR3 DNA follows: TGTGCCAGCAGCCTAACAAGTACGCAGTATTTT. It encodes CASSLTSTQYF.

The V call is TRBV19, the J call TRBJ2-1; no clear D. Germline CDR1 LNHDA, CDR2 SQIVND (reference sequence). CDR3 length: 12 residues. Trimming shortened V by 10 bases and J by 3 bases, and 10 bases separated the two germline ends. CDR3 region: CATNSLYNEQFF. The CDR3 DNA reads TGTGCCACTAACAGCCTCTACAATGAGCAGTTCTTC.

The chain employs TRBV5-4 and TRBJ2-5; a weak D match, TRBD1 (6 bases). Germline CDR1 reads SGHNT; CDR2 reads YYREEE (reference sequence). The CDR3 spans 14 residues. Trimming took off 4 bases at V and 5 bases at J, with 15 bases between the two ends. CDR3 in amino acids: CASSDEVRGETQYF. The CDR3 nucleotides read TGTGCCAGCAGCGACGAAGTGAGGGGGGAGACCCAGTACTTC.

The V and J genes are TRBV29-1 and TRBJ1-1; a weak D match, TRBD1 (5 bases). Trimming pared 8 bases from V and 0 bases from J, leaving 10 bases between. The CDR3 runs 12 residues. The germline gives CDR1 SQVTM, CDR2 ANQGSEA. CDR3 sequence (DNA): TGCAGCTCCGGAGGGGTGAACACTGAAGCTTTCTTT. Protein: CSSGGVNTEAFF.

This CDR3 reads CASSPPGGRGTEAFF. As DNA, the CDR3 is TGTGCCAGCAGCCCTCCGGGGGGTCGGGGTACTGAAGCTTTCTTT. The chain uses TRBV4-2 and TRBJ1-1, with TRBD1 as a possible D gene (5 bases). This CDR3 is built from 15 residues. With 4 bases removed from V and 5 bases from J, the gap between germline ends came to 17 bases. In germline, CDR1 is LGHNA, CDR2 YNFKEQ.

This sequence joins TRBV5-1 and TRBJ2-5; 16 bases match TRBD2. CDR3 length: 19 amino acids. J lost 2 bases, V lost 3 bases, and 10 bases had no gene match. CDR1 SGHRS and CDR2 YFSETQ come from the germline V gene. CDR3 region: CASSSGLAGGPPLQETQYF. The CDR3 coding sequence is TGCGCCAGCAGCTCGGGACTAGCGGGGGGGCCTCCCCTGCAAGAGACCCAGTACTTC.

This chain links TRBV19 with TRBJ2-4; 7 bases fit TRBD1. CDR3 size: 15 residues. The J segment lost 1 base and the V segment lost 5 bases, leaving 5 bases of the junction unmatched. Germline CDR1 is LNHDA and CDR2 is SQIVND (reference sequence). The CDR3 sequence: CASSEGGIAKNIQYF. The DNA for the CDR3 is TGTGCCAGTAGTGAAGGGGGCATTGCCAAAAACATTCAGTACTTC.

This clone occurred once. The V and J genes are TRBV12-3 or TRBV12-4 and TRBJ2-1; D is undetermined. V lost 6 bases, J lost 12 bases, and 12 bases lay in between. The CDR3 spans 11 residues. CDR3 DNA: TGTGCCAGCAGCCCAACTCCGCGGCAGTTCTTC. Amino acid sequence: CASSPTPRQFF.

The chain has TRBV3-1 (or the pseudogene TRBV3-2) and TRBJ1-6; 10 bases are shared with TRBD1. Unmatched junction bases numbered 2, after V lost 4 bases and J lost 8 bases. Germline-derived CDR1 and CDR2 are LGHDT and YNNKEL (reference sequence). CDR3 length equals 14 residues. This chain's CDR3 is CASSLGQGDSPLHF. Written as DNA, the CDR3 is TGTGCCAGCAGCCTAGGACAGGGGGATTCACCCCTCCACTTT.

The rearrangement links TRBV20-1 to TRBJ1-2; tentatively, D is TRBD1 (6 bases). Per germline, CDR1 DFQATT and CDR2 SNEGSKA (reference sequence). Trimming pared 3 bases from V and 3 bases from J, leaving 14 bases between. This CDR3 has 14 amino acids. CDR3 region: CSASSRQADYGYTF. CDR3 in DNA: TGCAGTGCTAGTTCTAGACAGGCTGACTATGGCTACACCTTC.

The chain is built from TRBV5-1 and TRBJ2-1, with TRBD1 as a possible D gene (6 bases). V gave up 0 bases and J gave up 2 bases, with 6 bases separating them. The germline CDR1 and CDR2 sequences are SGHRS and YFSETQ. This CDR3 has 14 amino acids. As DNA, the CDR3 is TGCGCCAGCAGCTTGGGACAGGCCTACAATGAGCAGTTCTTC. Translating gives CASSLGQAYNEQFF.

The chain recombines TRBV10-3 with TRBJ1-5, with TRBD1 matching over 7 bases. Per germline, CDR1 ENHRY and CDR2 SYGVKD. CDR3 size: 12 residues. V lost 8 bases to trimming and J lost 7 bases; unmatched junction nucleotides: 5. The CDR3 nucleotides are TGTGCCATCGGGGAACAGGGGCAGCCCCAGCATTTT. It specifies CAIGEQGQPQHF.

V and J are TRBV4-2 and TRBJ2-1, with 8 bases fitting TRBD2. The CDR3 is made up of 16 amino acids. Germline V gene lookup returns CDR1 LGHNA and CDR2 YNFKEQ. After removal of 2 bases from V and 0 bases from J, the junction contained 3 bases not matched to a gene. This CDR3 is CASSQTGGASYNEQFF. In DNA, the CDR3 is TGTGCCAGCAGCCAAACCGGGGGGGCCTCCTACAATGAGCAGTTCTTC.

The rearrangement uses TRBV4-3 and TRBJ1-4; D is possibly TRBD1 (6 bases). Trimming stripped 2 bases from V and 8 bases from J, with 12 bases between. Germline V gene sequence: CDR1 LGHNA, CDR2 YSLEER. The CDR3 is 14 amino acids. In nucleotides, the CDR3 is TGCGCCAGCAGCCAAACAGGGTTTGTCGAAAAACTGTTTTTT. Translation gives CASSQTGFVEKLFF.

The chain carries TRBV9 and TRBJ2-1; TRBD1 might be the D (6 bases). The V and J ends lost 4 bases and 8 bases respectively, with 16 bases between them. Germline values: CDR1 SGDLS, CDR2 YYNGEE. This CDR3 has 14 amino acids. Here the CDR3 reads CASSPGVVIYEQFF. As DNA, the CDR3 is TGTGCCAGCAGCCCAGGGGTGGTAATCTATGAGCAGTTCTTC.

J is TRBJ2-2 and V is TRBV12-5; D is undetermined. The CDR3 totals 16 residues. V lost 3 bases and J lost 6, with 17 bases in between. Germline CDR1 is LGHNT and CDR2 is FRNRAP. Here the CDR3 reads CASGLESLFMSGELFF. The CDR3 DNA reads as TGTGCTAGTGGTTTAGAATCACTTTTTATGTCCGGGGAGCTGTTTTTT. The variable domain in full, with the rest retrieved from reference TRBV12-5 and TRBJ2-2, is DARVTQTPRHKVTEMGQEVTMRCQPILGHNTVFWYRQTMMQGLELLAYFRNRAPLDDSGMPKDRFSAEMPDATLATLKIQPSEPRDSAVYFCASGLESLFMSGELFFGEGSRLTVL.

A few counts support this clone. The CDR3 sequence is CASSLGQAGYGYTF. The CDR3 nucleotides read TGTGCCAGCAGTTTAGGGCAGGCTGGTTATGGCTACACCTTC. The chain recombines TRBV28 with TRBJ1-2; D remains ambiguous. V lost 2 bases to trimming and J lost 5 bases, with 12 bases between them. Germline V CDR1 and CDR2: MDHEN, SYDVKM. This CDR3 contains 14 residues.

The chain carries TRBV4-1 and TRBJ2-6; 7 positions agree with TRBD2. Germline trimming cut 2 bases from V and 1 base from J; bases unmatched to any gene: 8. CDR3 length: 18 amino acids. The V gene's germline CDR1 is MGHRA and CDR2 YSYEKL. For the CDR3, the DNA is TGCGCCAGCAGCCAACCGCGAAGGCGGGAGTCTGGGGCCAACGTCCTGACTTTC. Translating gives CASSQPRRRESGANVLTF.

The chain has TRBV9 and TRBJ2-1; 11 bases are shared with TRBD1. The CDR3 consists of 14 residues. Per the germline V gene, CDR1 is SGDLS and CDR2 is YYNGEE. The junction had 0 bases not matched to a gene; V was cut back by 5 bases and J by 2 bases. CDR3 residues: CASRGQGAYNEQFF. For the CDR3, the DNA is TGTGCCAGCAGGGGACAGGGGGCCTACAATGAGCAGTTCTTC.

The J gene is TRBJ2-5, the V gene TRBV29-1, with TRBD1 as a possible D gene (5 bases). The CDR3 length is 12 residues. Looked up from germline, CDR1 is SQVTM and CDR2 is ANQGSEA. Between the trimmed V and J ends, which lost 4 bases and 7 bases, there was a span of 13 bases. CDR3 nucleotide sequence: TGCAGCGTTGGGCAGGGCTCGGGGACCCAGTACTTC. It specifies CSVGQGSGTQYF.

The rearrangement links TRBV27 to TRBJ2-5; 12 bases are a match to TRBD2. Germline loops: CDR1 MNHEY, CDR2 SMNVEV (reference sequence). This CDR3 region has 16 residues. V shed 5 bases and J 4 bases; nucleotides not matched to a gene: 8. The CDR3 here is CASSPSPTSGGETQYF. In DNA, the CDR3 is TGTGCCAGCAGTCCATCCCCGACTAGCGGGGGAGAGACCCAGTACTTC.

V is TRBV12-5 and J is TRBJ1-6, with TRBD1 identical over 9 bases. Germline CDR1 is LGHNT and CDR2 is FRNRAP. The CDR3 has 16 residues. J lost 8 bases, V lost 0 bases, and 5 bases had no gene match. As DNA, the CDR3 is TGTGCTAGTGGTTTGGTACTACGGACAGGGGATTCACCCCTCCACTTT. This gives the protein CASGLVLRTGDSPLHF. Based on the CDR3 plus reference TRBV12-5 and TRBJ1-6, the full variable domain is DARVTQTPRHKVTEMGQEVTMRCQPILGHNTVFWYRQTMMQGLELLAYFRNRAPLDDSGMPKDRFSAEMPDATLATLKIQPSEPRDSAVYFCASGLVLRTGDSPLHFGNGTRLTVT.

The CDR3 DNA follows: TGTGCCAGCAGAGCGACAAGACAGGGAGGTGTTGGGCAGCCCCAGCATTTT. Its protein product is CASRATRQGGVGQPQHF. V usage is TRBV2 and J usage is TRBJ1-5; 7 bases fit TRBD1. This CDR3 contains 17 residues. Unmatched junction bases numbered 18, after V lost 6 bases and J lost 7 bases. The germline gives CDR1 SNHLY, CDR2 FYNNEI. Looking up the rest from reference TRBV2 and TRBJ1-5 gives the full variable domain: EPEVTQTPSHQVTQMGQEVILRCVPISNHLYFYWYRQILGQKVEFLVSFYNNEISEKSEIFDDQFSVERPDGSNFTLKIRSTKLEDSAMYFCASRATRQGGVGQPQHFGDGTRLSIL.